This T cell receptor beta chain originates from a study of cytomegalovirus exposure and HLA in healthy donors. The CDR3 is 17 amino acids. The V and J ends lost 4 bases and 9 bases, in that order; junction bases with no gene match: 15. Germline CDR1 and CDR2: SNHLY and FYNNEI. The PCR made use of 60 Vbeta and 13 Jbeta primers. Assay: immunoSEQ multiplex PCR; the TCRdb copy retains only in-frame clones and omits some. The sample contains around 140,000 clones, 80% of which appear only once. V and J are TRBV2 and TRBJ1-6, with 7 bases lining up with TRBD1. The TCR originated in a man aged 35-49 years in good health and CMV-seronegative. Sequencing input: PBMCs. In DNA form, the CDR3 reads TGTGCCAGCAGTGTCCCTTATGACAGGGCCCAGGGTTCACCCCTCCACTTT. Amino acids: CASSVPYDRAQGSPLHF.